This is a list of T cell receptor beta chains from one sample in a study of blood T cells in healthy people across ages. TCRdb redid the calling of the 5' RACE reads with MiXCR, one entry per CDR3 protein. The repertoire holds about a million distinct CDR3 sequences, roughly half seen once, with 20% to 25% in the top ten. The source material was blood. The receptors come from a woman aged 60-75 years in good health. CDR3s include the opening cysteine and the closing phenylalanine or tryptophan. A D gene is named only where the DNA matches it firmly. Not every row has a clone size; where given, it reads once, few, many or a size class.

d_gene,abundance,v_gene,len,j_gene,CDR3aa,CDR3nt
.,few,TRBV7-8,15,TRBJ2-7,CASSLRRDHIYEQYF,TGTGCCAGCAGCTTACGCCGGGACCACATCTACGAGCAGTACTTC
TRBD1,few,TRBV2,14,TRBJ2-3,CASCRDRGTDTQYF,TGTGCCAGCTGCCGGGACAGGGGGACAGATACGCAGTATTTT
.,.,TRBV11-1,14,TRBJ2-1,CASSWASEPGEQFF,TGTGCCAGCAGCTGGGCCAGCGAGCCGGGTGAGCAGTTCTTC
.,.,TRBV7-9,15,TRBJ2-3,CASSLVGAQADTQYF,TGTGCCAGCAGCTTAGTCGGGGCCCAGGCAGATACGCAGTATTTT
TRBD2,.,TRBV5-1,15,TRBJ2-5,CASRRTSGSRETQYF,TGCGCCAGCAGACGGACTAGCGGGAGCAGAGAGACCCAGTACTTC
TRBD2,.,TRBV4-3,15,TRBJ2-7,CASSQAGLAGVEQYF,TGCGCCAGCAGCCAAGCGGGACTAGCGGGAGTCGAGCAGTACTTC
TRBD1,few,TRBV7-2,14,TRBJ2-5,CASSSGTGEVEQYF,TGTGCCAGCAGCTCCGGGACAGGGGAGGTTGAGCAGTACTTC
.,few,TRBV4-2,16,TRBJ2-1,CASSQVGDNYYNEQFF,TGTGCCAGCAGCCAAGTGGGCGACAACTACTACAATGAGCAGTTCTTC
.,.,TRBV12-3/TRBV12-4,15,TRBJ2-5,CASSLVQRTAETQYF,TGTGCCAGCAGTTTAGTACAACGGACGGCGGAGACCCAGTACTTC
TRBD2,.,TRBV4-2,16,TRBJ2-1,CASSRLAGNGYNEQFF,TGTGCCAGCAGCCGTCTAGCGGGAAATGGGTACAATGAGCAGTTCTTC
.,.,TRBV12-3/TRBV12-4,15,TRBJ2-3,CASSLIRAGADTQYF,TGTGCCAGCAGTTTGATCAGGGCGGGCGCAGATACGCAGTATTTT
.,.,TRBV6-4,15,TRBJ2-5,CASSDGPGIGETQYF,TGTGCCAGCAGTGACGGGCCGGGTATAGGAGAGACCCAGTACTTC
.,.,TRBV4-1,16,TRBJ2-1,CASSQPARSSYNGQFF,TGCGCCAGCAGCCAACCAGCCAGGAGCTCCTACAATGGGCAGTTCTTC
.,few,TRBV6-5,12,TRBJ2-7,CASSSPNYEQYF,TGTGCCAGCAGTTCCCCGAACTACGAGCAGTACTTC
TRBD1,.,TRBV4-1,15,TRBJ1-5,CAGSRDRGSGQPQHF,TGCGCCGGCAGCCGAGACAGGGGATCGGGACAGCCCCAGCATTTT
TRBD1,few,TRBV27,16,TRBJ2-7,CASSTGQGSVIYEQYF,TGTGCCAGCTCCACGGGACAGGGAAGTGTTATCTACGAGCAGTACTTC
TRBD2,once,TRBV7-3,16,TRBJ2-6,CASSLGLAAGANVPTF,TGTGCCAGCAGCCTCGGACTAGCGGCTGGGGCCAACGTCCCGACTTTC
.,.,TRBV10-3,14,TRBJ2-5,CAISESNGKETQYF,TGTGCCATCAGTGAGTCAAACGGAAAAGAGACCCAGTACTTC
TRBD1,.,TRBV24-1,14,TRBJ2-3,CATSERTGADTQYF,TGTGCCACCAGTGAGAGGACAGGGGCAGATACGCAGTATTTT
TRBD1,.,TRBV5-1,14,TRBJ2-1,CASSLGQGAGGQFF,TGCGCCAGCAGCTTGGGGCAGGGGGCTGGTGGGCAGTTCTTC
.,.,TRBV28,13,TRBJ1-1,CASIRQDYTEAFF,TGTGCCAGCATTCGACAGGACTACACTGAAGCTTTCTTT
.,.,TRBV5-1,14,TRBJ2-4,CASSLGQAENIQYF,TGCGCCAGCAGCTTGGGACAGGCCGAAAACATTCAGTACTTC
.,.,TRBV7-2,15,TRBJ2-5,CASSLRRDHRGAQYF,TGTGCCAGCAGCCTACGGAGGGACCATCGAGGGGCCCAGTACTTC